This TCR beta chain was recovered during a study of T cells expressing NK-cell markers. Concerning this clonotype itself: Its antigen remains unknown.

This CDR3 region has 11 residues. Germline CDR1 SGHAT, CDR2 FQDESV (reference sequence). Study findings and constraints: Dominant NKG2C+ clonotypes in about six donors made up about 1.0-7.0% of CD8+ T cells.

TCRdb reprocessed the 5' RACE reads and keeps a single row for each CDR3 protein, giving no DNA. This sample's table has 150,000 or so distinct CDR3 sequences. This chain uses TRBV11-1 with TRBJ2-7. The sequencing input was blood T cells: a sorted CD56 or NKG2C T cell subset, CD4+ or CD8+ T cells, or bulk PBMC T cells (not recorded which). The source is a woman aged 45-60 years in good health. The CDR3 sequence is CASSLGVMQYF.